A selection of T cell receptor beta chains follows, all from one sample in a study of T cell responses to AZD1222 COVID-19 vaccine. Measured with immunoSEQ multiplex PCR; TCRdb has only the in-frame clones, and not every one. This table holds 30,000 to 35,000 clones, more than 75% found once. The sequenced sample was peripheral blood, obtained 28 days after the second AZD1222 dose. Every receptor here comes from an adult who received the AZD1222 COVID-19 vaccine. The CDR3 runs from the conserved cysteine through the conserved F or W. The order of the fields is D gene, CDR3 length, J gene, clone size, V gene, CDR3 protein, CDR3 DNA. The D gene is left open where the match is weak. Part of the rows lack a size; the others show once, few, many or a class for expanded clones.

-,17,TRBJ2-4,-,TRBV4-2,CASSPSGPTLAKNIQYF,TGTGCCAGCAGCCCATCCGGGCCCACCTTAGCCAAAAACATTCAGTACTTC
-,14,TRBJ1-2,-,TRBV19,CASTRTGPNYGYTF,TGTGCCAGTACCAGAACAGGGCCTAACTATGGCTACACCTTC
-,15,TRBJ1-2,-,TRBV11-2,CASSLEGEDNYGYTF,TGTGCCAGCAGCTTAGAGGGGGAGGACAACTATGGCTACACCTTC
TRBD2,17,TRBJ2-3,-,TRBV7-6,CASSLAHRGGASDTQYF,TGTGCCAGCAGCTTAGCGCATCGCGGGGGGGCGTCAGATACGCAGTATTTT
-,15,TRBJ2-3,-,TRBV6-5,CASTLLGGSSDTQYF,TGTGCCAGCACCCTTCTTGGGGGGAGCTCAGATACGCAGTATTTT
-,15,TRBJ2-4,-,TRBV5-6,CASSLYGGAKNIQYF,TGTGCCAGCAGCTTGTATGGTGGGGCGAAAAACATTCAGTACTTC
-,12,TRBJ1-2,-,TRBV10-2,CASSDLGLGYTF,TGCGCCAGCAGTGATCTGGGTCTTGGCTACACCTTC
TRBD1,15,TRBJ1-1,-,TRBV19,CASSIVGTGNTEAFF,TGTGCCAGTAGTATAGTCGGGACAGGAAACACTGAAGCTTTCTTT
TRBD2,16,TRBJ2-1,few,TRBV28,CASSRRGGGTRNEQFF,TGTGCCAGCAGCCGCCGTGGGGGGGGAACGCGAAATGAGCAGTTCTTC
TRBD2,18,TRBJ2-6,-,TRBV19,CASSPQGGVVSGANVLTF,TGTGCCAGTAGTCCCCAGGGAGGGGTCGTCTCTGGGGCCAACGTCCTGACTTTC
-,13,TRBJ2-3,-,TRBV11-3,CASSPRPGDTQYF,TGTGCCAGCAGCCCCCGCCCGGGAGATACGCAGTATTTT
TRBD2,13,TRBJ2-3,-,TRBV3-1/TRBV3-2,CASRAGGTDTQYF,TGTGCCAGCAGGGCGGGGGGCACAGATACGCAGTATTTT
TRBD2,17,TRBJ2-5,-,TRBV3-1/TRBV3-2,CASSEIGTSGGAETQYF,TGTGCCAGCTCGGAAATCGGGACTAGCGGGGGGGCGGAGACCCAGTACTTC